What follows are 17 T cell receptor beta chains derived from one specimen sequenced in a study of shared clonotypes between healthy human individuals. Method: immunoSEQ multiplex PCR; TCRdb's copy keeps in-frame clones and lacks some. The top ten clones hold roughly 0.13% of a sample with approximately 2.4 million clones, under 97% of them seen once. The specimen sequenced was naive CD4+ T cells sorted from blood. Regarding subset: CD45RA+ positively selected. Every receptor here comes from a man aged 18-30 years in good health.

This clone was detected once. The chain joins TRBV4-2 to TRBJ2-7; 7 positions agree with TRBD2. The CDR3 consists of 17 residues. CDR1 and CDR2 from the germline V gene are LGHNA and YNFKEQ. V dropped 1 base and J dropped 2; count of bases not matched to a gene: 11. The chain's CDR3 is CASSQAEKASGTYEQYF. CDR3 DNA: TGTGCCAGCAGCCAAGCGGAGAAAGCTAGCGGAACCTACGAGCAGTACTTC.

On this clone: Sequence at one end of the junction differs from germline and may be a read error. V is TRBV10-3 and J is TRBJ1-6; no clear D. The CDR3 is made up of 13 amino acids. Germline CDR1 ENHRY, CDR2 SYGVKD. CDR3 residues: CALRPEPDSPLHF. Written as DNA, the CDR3 is TGTGCCCTCAGACCCGAACCCGATTCACCCCTCCACTTT.

The gene calls are TRBV9 and TRBJ2-3; D uncertain. V lost 0 bases and J lost 8, with 10 bases in between. Germline V gene lookup returns CDR1 SGDLS and CDR2 YYNGEE. The CDR3 covers 13 residues. CDR3 loop: CASSVDPSGTQYF. DNA of the CDR3: TGTGCCAGCAGCGTAGACCCGTCGGGTACGCAGTATTTT.

About this clone: Germline is not matched at one junction end, which may reflect a read error. The V call is TRBV5-1, the J call TRBJ2-7; 7 positions agree with TRBD2. This CDR3 has 12 residues. Germline V gives CDR1 SGHRS, CDR2 YFSETQ. CDR3 sequence (DNA): TGCGCCAGCAGCTTGGACCCTTTGGGAGGGGCCTTC. This encodes CASSLDPLGGAF.

J is TRBJ1-6 and V is TRBV2; D is perhaps TRBD1 (6 bases). Germline V gene data show CDR1 as SNHLY and CDR2 as FYNNEI. V lost 7 bases and J lost 10, with 14 bases in between. CDR3 length: 13 amino acids. CDR3 sequence: CASNPGQTSPLHF. CDR3 bases: TGTGCCAGCAATCCGGGACAAACGTCACCCCTCCACTTT.

This rearrangement joins TRBV2 to TRBJ1-1, with D possibly TRBD1 on 6 matching bases. V was trimmed by 7 bases and J by 0 bases, leaving 12 bases between them. Germline assignment: CDR1 SNHLY and CDR2 FYNNEI. The CDR3 spans 14 residues. The DNA of the CDR3 is TGTGCCAGCAAACTGACAGGTTTGAACACTGAAGCTTTCTTT. Translating gives CASKLTGLNTEAFF.

This sequence joins TRBV30 and TRBJ1-1, with 7 bases fitting TRBD1. Germline CDR1 reads GTSNPN; CDR2 reads SVGIG (reference sequence). The CDR3 totals 15 residues. Germline trimming cut 3 bases from V and 4 bases from J; bases unmatched to any gene: 11. CDR3 DNA sequence: TGTGCCTGGAGCTCCCCAGGGGGGGGCGGCACTGAAGCTTTCTTT. Protein product: CAWSSPGGGGTEAFF.

The V and J genes are TRBV6-1 and TRBJ1-6; 9 bases map to TRBD1. Germline-derived CDR1 and CDR2 are MNHNS and SASEGT. J was trimmed by 8 bases and V by 1 base; bases with no gene match: 3. This CDR3 is built from 15 residues. The CDR3 protein is CASSEVGTGHSPLHF. Here the CDR3 DNA reads TGTGCCAGCAGTGAAGTGGGGACAGGGCATTCACCCCTCCACTTT.

The rearrangement links TRBV5-1 to TRBJ2-3; 10 nucleotides line up with TRBD2. This CDR3 is 16 amino acids long. The V segment lost 4 bases and the J segment 3 bases; nucleotides outside the gene matches: 8. Germline V CDR1 and CDR2: SGHRS, YFSETQ. CDR3 protein: CASSISTSGITDTQYF. The CDR3 DNA sequence: TGCGCCAGCAGCATATCTACTAGCGGGATAACAGATACGCAGTATTTT. Based on the CDR3 plus reference TRBV5-1 and TRBJ2-3, the full variable domain is KAGVTQTPRYLIKTRGQQVTLSCSPISGHRSVSWYQQTPGQGLQFLFEYFSETQRNKGNFPGRFSGRQFSNSRSEMNVSTLELGDSALYLCASSISTSGITDTQYFGPGTRLTVL.

V usage is TRBV2 and J usage is TRBJ2-7; D might be TRBD2 (6 bases). V was clipped by 6 bases and J by 6 bases, with 15 bases between them. The CDR3 loop spans 13 amino acids. CDR1 SNHLY and CDR2 FYNNEI come from the germline V gene. In DNA, the CDR3 is TGTGCCAGCAGGAGGCTCACTAGCACCGAGCAGTACTTC. It encodes CASRRLTSTEQYF. The full variable domain, rest sourced from reference TRBV2 and TRBJ2-7, is EPEVTQTPSHQVTQMGQEVILRCVPISNHLYFYWYRQILGQKVEFLVSFYNNEISEKSEIFDDQFSVERPDGSNFTLKIRSTKLEDSAMYFCASRRLTSTEQYFGPGTRLTVT.

As DNA, the CDR3 is TGTGCCAGCAGCTTCGGCCTAGCGGGAGTTACCTCCTACAATGAGCAGTTCTTC. Translated: CASSFGLAGVTSYNEQFF. The chain carries TRBV11-2 and TRBJ2-1; TRBD2 agrees at 10 bases. V shed 3 bases and J 0 bases; nucleotides not matched to a gene: 8. CDR1 and CDR2 from the germline V gene are SGHAT and FQNNGV. The CDR3 consists of 18 residues. Supplemented by reference TRBV11-2 and TRBJ2-1, the full variable domain reads EAGVAQSPRYKIIEKRQSVAFWCNPISGHATLYWYQQILGQGPKLLIQFQNNGVVDDSQLPKDRFSAERLKGVDSTLKIQPAKLEDSAVYLCASSFGLAGVTSYNEQFFGPGTRLTVL.

The gene calls are TRBV10-3 and TRBJ2-7; the D is unclear. Germline CDR1 and CDR2: ENHRY and SYGVKD. This CDR3 region has 14 residues. V lost 4 bases to trimming and J lost 3 bases, with 13 bases between them. The chain's CDR3 is CAISAGYLSYEQYF. In DNA, the CDR3 is TGTGCCATCAGTGCCGGATACCTTAGCTACGAGCAGTACTTC.

This clone came up once. The rearrangement joins TRBV19 to TRBJ1-1, with a possible D match to TRBD1 (5 bases). The germline CDR1 and CDR2 sequences are LNHDA and SQIVND (reference sequence). The CDR3 has 13 amino acids. The V end lost 5 bases, the J end lost 7 bases, and 14 bases lay between the germline ends. CDR3 residues: CASSPDGDGEAFF. Written as DNA, the CDR3 is TGTGCCAGTAGTCCCGACGGGGACGGTGAAGCTTTCTTT.

The gene calls are TRBV5-1 and TRBJ1-2; a weak D match, TRBD1 (6 bases). The V end lost 4 bases, the J end lost 2 bases, and 12 bases lay between the germline ends. The CDR3 totals 14 residues. Germline CDR1 reads SGHRS; CDR2 reads YFSETQ. The DNA for the CDR3 is TGCGCCAGCAGCACCGGGACATCCAACTATGGCTACACCTTC. Its translation is CASSTGTSNYGYTF.

V gene TRBV11-2 combines with J gene TRBJ1-2, with unresolved D. Trimming cost V 3 bases and J 8 bases, with 16 bases left between them. Germline assignment: CDR1 SGHAT and CDR2 FQNNGV. The CDR3 has 14 residues. The CDR3 sequence is CASSFPVGISGYTF. Here the CDR3 DNA reads TGTGCCAGCAGCTTCCCCGTTGGAATATCAGGCTACACCTTC. The complete variable domain, with remaining parts taken from reference TRBV11-2 and TRBJ1-2, reads EAGVAQSPRYKIIEKRQSVAFWCNPISGHATLYWYQQILGQGPKLLIQFQNNGVVDDSQLPKDRFSAERLKGVDSTLKIQPAKLEDSAVYLCASSFPVGISGYTFGSGTRLTVV.

Points on this clone: This sample includes further DNA sequences coding for the same CDR3. V gene TRBV5-1 combines with J gene TRBJ2-7; D remains unclear. The CDR3 spans 13 residues. Trimming cost V 0 bases and J 4 bases, with 8 bases left between them. Per the germline V gene, CDR1 is SGHRS and CDR2 is YFSETQ. This CDR3 reads CASSLAQSYEQYF. The CDR3 coding sequence is TGCGCCAGCAGCTTGGCCCAGAGTTACGAGCAGTACTTC.

The rearrangement links TRBV5-1 to TRBJ1-2; tentatively, D is TRBD1 (5 bases). Trimming cost V 2 bases and J 6 bases, with 14 bases left between them. The CDR3 has 14 amino acids. Germline CDR1 reads SGHRS; CDR2 reads YFSETQ. This chain's CDR3 is CASSLRGRGNGYTF. CDR3 coding DNA: TGCGCCAGCAGCTTAAGAGGGCGGGGGAATGGCTACACCTTC.